The 26 T cell receptor beta chains in this list originate from one sample, sequenced in a study of response to subunit inactivated influenza vaccine. TCRdb reprocessed the RT-PCR reads via MiXCR and lists one record per CDR3 protein. The table includes 530,000 or so distinct CDR3 sequences, around 15% detected once. This sample comprised PBMCs from blood, obtained 11 to 12 days after vaccination. The receptors shown here come from a man aged 45 to 65 who received an inactivated influenza vaccine.

This clonotype has more than one count but fewer than ten. The V gene is TRBV20-1, the J gene TRBJ1-1, with a tentative D call TRBD1 (5 bases). V was pared by 6 bases and J by 1 base, with 15 bases between. The CDR3 is 14 residues long. Germline CDR1 and CDR2: DFQATT and SNEGSKA (reference sequence). The CDR3 spells CSADGWGKNTEAFF. CDR3 nucleotides: TGCAGTGCGGACGGTTGGGGCAAGAACACTGAAGCTTTCTTT.

This clonotype was detected many times. The V gene is TRBV7-8, the J gene TRBJ1-1; D unresolved. This CDR3 spans 15 amino acids. Germline V gene data show CDR1 as SGHVS and CDR2 as FQNEAQ. V shed 1 base and J shed 0 bases, with 9 bases lying between them. CDR3 DNA: TGTGCCAGCAGCTTAGTCCCCGGGTTGAACACTGAAGCTTTCTTT. This translates into CASSLVPGLNTEAFF.

The J gene is TRBJ2-7, the V gene TRBV10-3; 8 positions match TRBD1. Losses at the gene ends were 6 bases for V and 2 bases for J; bases not matched to a gene: 6. Per the germline V gene, CDR1 is ENHRY and CDR2 is SYGVKD. CDR3 size: 14 residues. Here the CDR3 reads CAISRQGLPYEQYF. In nucleotides, the CDR3 is TGTGCCATCAGCCGACAGGGGCTTCCCTACGAGCAGTACTTC.

This clonotype was counted a few times. The J gene is TRBJ2-1, the V gene TRBV5-1; D ambiguous. The CDR3 is 12 residues long. The germline V gene has CDR1 SGHRS and CDR2 YFSETQ. V dropped 0 bases and J dropped 12 bases, with 10 bases sitting between them. CDR3 amino acids: CASSLVADGQFF. CDR3 nucleotides: TGCGCCAGCAGCTTGGTGGCAGATGGGCAGTTCTTC.

This clonotype was picked up a small number of times. CDR3 in DNA: TGTGCCAGCAGCTTCCTCGGGTCACAGAGAGCTTTCTTT. Protein sequence: CASSFLGSQRAFF. This sequence joins TRBV4-2 and TRBJ1-1; the D is unclear. V was cut by 5 bases and J by 10 bases, with 17 bases left in between. Germline CDR1 is LGHNA and CDR2 is YNFKEQ. This CDR3 has 13 residues.

The chain joins TRBV12-3 or TRBV12-4 to TRBJ2-1; 11 bases map to TRBD2. There are 14 residues in the CDR3. V shed 6 bases, J shed 6 bases, and the junction held 4 bases outside the gene matches. This CDR3 reads CASRLAGVINEQFF. The CDR3 DNA is TGTGCCAGCAGACTAGCGGGAGTAATCAATGAGCAGTTCTTC.

This clonotype was observed many times. This chain connects TRBV4-2 to TRBJ1-1; D is undetermined. Germline V CDR1 and CDR2: LGHNA, YNFKEQ. This CDR3 is 15 amino acids long. V was shortened by 1 base and J by 2 bases, with 11 bases between the two germline ends. CDR3 sequence (DNA): TGTGCCAGCAGCCAAGCTTTTTTAGGTAACACTGAAGCTTTCTTT. Translation gives CASSQAFLGNTEAFF.

A single count supports this clonotype. CDR3 region: CASSIVASELHEQYF. In nucleotides, the CDR3 is TGTGCCAGTAGTATAGTCGCTAGCGAACTCCACGAGCAGTACTTC. The chain couples TRBV19 to TRBJ2-7, with D possibly matching TRBD2 (6 bases). Germline assignment: CDR1 LNHDA and CDR2 SQIVND (reference sequence). This CDR3 is built from 15 residues. The V end lost 1 base, the J end lost 5 bases, and 15 bases lay between the germline ends.

This clonotype was seen a few times. DNA for the CDR3: TGTGCCAGCAGCGTGATGTCAGATACGCAGTATTTT. Its protein product is CASSVMSDTQYF. The rearrangement links TRBV11-2 to TRBJ2-3; D call uncertain. The V end lost 5 bases, the J end lost 4 bases, and 7 bases lay between the germline ends. The length of the CDR3 is 12 residues. CDR1 is SGHAT, CDR2 FQNNGV, per germline.

This clonotype was detected a few times. The chain carries TRBV5-1 and TRBJ2-7; D is uncertain. CDR3 length: 14 residues. V was pared by 4 bases and J by 0 bases, with 11 bases between. Germline V CDR1 and CDR2: SGHRS, YFSETQ. CDR3: CASSNGPTSYEQYF. The DNA of the CDR3 is TGCGCCAGCAGCAACGGGCCAACCTCCTACGAGCAGTACTTC.

The chain uses TRBV5-1 and TRBJ2-3; D ambiguous. V dropped 1 base and J dropped 6 bases, with 9 bases sitting between them. Germline V CDR1 and CDR2: SGHRS, YFSETQ. The CDR3 sequence is 13 residues long. The CDR3 loop reads CASSLTTSDTQYF. The CDR3 nucleotides read TGCGCCAGCAGCTTGACCACGTCGGATACGCAGTATTTT.

The V call is TRBV3-1, the J call TRBJ1-5; a weak D match, TRBD1 (5 bases). The CDR3 has 16 residues. V gave up 0 bases and J gave up 9 bases, with 18 bases separating them. Germline CDR1 and CDR2: LGHDT and YNNKEL (reference sequence). CDR3 nucleotides: TGTGCCAGCAGCCAAGATCCGCCAGGGCGGGGAAGGCCCCAGCATTTT. Translating it yields CASSQDPPGRGRPQHF.

Many counts were recorded for this clonotype. The chain combines TRBV20-1 with TRBJ2-1; 7 bases fit TRBD2. This CDR3 is 14 amino acids long. CDR1 and CDR2 (germline): DFQATT, SNEGSKA (reference sequence). Trimming took 6 bases from V and 5 from J; bases not matched to a gene: 10. The CDR3 here is CSAPPGGRDNEQFF. CDR3 DNA sequence: TGCAGTGCCCCCCCGGGGGGACGAGACAATGAGCAGTTCTTC.

The chain couples TRBV7-2 to TRBJ2-7, with a weak D call TRBD2 (5 bases). CDR1 is SGHTA and CDR2 is FQGNSA in the germline V gene. The CDR3 loop spans 15 amino acids. Trimming stripped 5 bases from V and 2 bases from J, with 16 bases between. The CDR3 bases are TGTGCCAGCAGCCTACAGACGGGGAGAACCTACGAGCAGTACTTC. Translating gives CASSLQTGRTYEQYF.

This clonotype was found a few times. V gene TRBV6-2 or TRBV6-3 combines with J gene TRBJ2-5; TRBD2 aligns across 15 bases. The CDR3 spans 17 residues. Germline CDR1 MNHEY, CDR2 SVGEGT. V lost 3 bases to trimming and J lost 2 bases; unmatched junction nucleotides: 4. The CDR3 region is CASSYGTSGGHQETQYF. The CDR3 DNA follows: TGTGCCAGCAGTTATGGGACTAGCGGGGGGCATCAAGAGACCCAGTACTTC.

As to this clonotype: Mismatch with germline at one junction end may stem from a read error. The V and J genes are TRBV29-1 and TRBJ1-2; D gene uncertain. The CDR3 contains 15 residues. The V gene's germline CDR1 is SQVTM and CDR2 ANQGSEA. CDR3 DNA: TGCAGCGTTGAAGAGGTCGCCTCGGTTGACTATGTCTACACCTTC. This codes for CSVEEVASVDYVYTF. The full variable domain, its missing parts supplied by reference TRBV29-1 and TRBJ1-2, is SAVISQKPSRDICQRGTSLTIQCQVDSQVTMMFWYRQQPGQSLTLIATANQGSEATYESGFVIDKFPISRPNLTFSTLTVSNMSPEDSSIYLCSVEEVASVDYVYTFGSGTRLTVV.

This chain links TRBV7-9 with TRBJ2-7; 7 bases line up with TRBD1. The CDR3 consists of 17 residues. The germline V gene has CDR1 SEHNR and CDR2 FQNEAQ (reference sequence). V dropped 5 bases and J dropped 5; count of bases not matched to a gene: 18. CDR3 amino acids: CASSLKTGTVDADEQYF. In nucleotides, the CDR3 is TGTGCCAGCAGCCTGAAGACCGGGACAGTGGATGCCGACGAGCAGTACTTC.

This rearrangement joins TRBV20-1 to TRBJ2-7; D remains ambiguous. V lost 4 bases and J lost 3, with 19 bases in between. The CDR3 covers 15 residues. Germline CDR1 is DFQATT and CDR2 is SNEGSKA (reference sequence). CDR3 loop: CSAKSKWANDYEQYF. In DNA, the CDR3 is TGCAGTGCTAAGAGTAAGTGGGCTAACGACTACGAGCAGTACTTC.

The chain recombines TRBV6-5 with TRBJ2-5; D gene ambiguous. The germline V and J ends were trimmed by 5 bases and 5 bases, with 6 bases remaining between them. Per the germline V gene, CDR1 is MNHEY and CDR2 is SVGAGI. The CDR3 spans 11 residues. The chain's CDR3 is CASSRFETQYF. The CDR3 nucleotides read TGTGCCAGCAGTCGTTTTGAGACCCAGTACTTC.

In this sample, this clonotype turned up many times. J is TRBJ2-2 and V is TRBV2; 10 bases fit TRBD1. The CDR3 runs to 15 residues. The V and J ends lost 8 bases and 3 bases, in that order; junction bases with no gene match: 6. Germline V gives CDR1 SNHLY, CDR2 FYNNEI. In nucleotides, the CDR3 is TGTGCCAGCGGGACGGGACAGGGGTACACCGGGGAGCTGTTTTTT. Its protein product is CASGTGQGYTGELFF.

The chain links TRBV6-2 or TRBV6-3 to TRBJ1-1; D not certain. CDR3 length equals 16 residues. Germline V gene sequence: CDR1 MNHEY, CDR2 SVGEGT. Trimming removed 4 bases from V and 5 bases from J, with 20 bases in between. Written as DNA, the CDR3 is TGTGCCAGCAGTTCCCGAACAAACTCGAGGCTAACTGAAGCTTTCTTT. Its protein is CASSSRTNSRLTEAFF.

This chain connects TRBV14 to TRBJ1-1; D call uncertain. V was cut by 1 base and J by 6 bases, with 12 bases left in between. The CDR3 is 14 residues long. Germline CDR1 reads SGHDN; CDR2 reads FVKESK. The chain's CDR3 is CASSQGQVVAEAFF. CDR3 DNA sequence: TGTGCCAGCAGCCAAGGGCAGGTCGTCGCTGAAGCTTTCTTT.

This clonotype was observed a few times. The genes are TRBV20-1 and TRBJ2-7, with 7 bases that match TRBD1. Germline values: CDR1 DFQATT, CDR2 SNEGSKA (reference sequence). The CDR3 extends over 15 amino acids. After removal of 3 bases from V and 0 bases from J, the junction contained 8 bases not matched to a gene. This CDR3 reads CSASQPGQNSYEQYF. CDR3 in DNA: TGCAGTGCTAGTCAACCGGGACAGAACTCCTACGAGCAGTACTTC.

This clonotype was counted a few times. The chain uses TRBV4-1 and TRBJ2-1; 11 bases match TRBD2. The V segment lost 4 bases and the J segment 9 bases; nucleotides outside the gene matches: 8. CDR3 length equals 15 residues. From germline, CDR1 is MGHRA and CDR2 YSYEKL. The CDR3 is CASSPLGSGRVEQFF. The CDR3 region has the DNA TGCGCCAGCAGCCCTCTAGGTAGCGGGAGGGTTGAGCAGTTCTTC.

This clonotype has just a few counts. The rearrangement links TRBV12-3 or TRBV12-4 to TRBJ1-1; TRBD1 might be the D (6 bases). The CDR3 loop spans 15 amino acids. V was trimmed by 5 bases and J by 3 bases, leaving 16 bases between them. CDR3 sequence reads: CASSRTEPLHTEAFF. DNA for the CDR3: TGTGCCAGCAGTAGGACAGAACCATTGCACACTGAAGCTTTCTTT.

There are many counts of this clonotype. The chain couples TRBV3-1 to TRBJ1-5; 8 positions match TRBD1. The junction had 5 bases not matched to a gene; V was cut back by 4 bases and J by 6 bases. The CDR3 contains 14 residues. CDR1 and CDR2 from the germline V gene are LGHDT and YNNKEL (reference sequence). CDR3 sequence (DNA): TGTGCCAGCAGCCGGACAGGGTTCGGTCAGCCCCAGCATTTT. This gives the protein CASSRTGFGQPQHF.